The present T cell receptor beta chain was sequenced within a study of cytotoxic CD8 clonotypes in ibrutinib-treated CLL. Study overall: Treatment had run for a median about 12 months, range 6 to 36, when response samples were taken. Findings of the study overall: Clonality (at baseline) was higher than in age-matched healthy donors and tracked circulating CD8+ T-cell counts.

Sequenced by immunoSEQ multiplex PCR; TCRdb stores in-frame clones only, minus some. The table lists roughly 24,000 clones, approximately 72% of them singletons. The germline V and J ends were trimmed by 2 bases and 7 bases, with 9 bases remaining between them. This CDR3 comprises 13 residues. Germline V gene sequence: CDR1 SGHVS, CDR2 FNYEAQ. With cryopreserved PBMCs as the source, roughly 2 micrograms of genomic DNA went to TCR beta libraries. Turning to this clone: Its antigen is undetermined.

The material sequenced was PBMCs, taken before ibrutinib treatment. The rearrangement joins TRBV7-6 to TRBJ1-5; D is unclear. The receptor's source is a human donor with chronic lymphocytic leukemia. CDR3 DNA: TGTGCCAGCAGCTTATCAGGTGGCCAGCCCCAGCATTTT. The encoded protein is CASSLSGGQPQHF. The full variable domain, with the rest looked up from reference TRBV7-6 and TRBJ1-5, is GAGVSQSPRYKVTKRGQDVALRCDPISGHVSLYWYRQALGQGPEFLTYFNYEAQQDKSGLPNDRFSAERPEGSISTLTIQRTEQRDSAMYRCASSLSGGQPQHFGDGTRLSIL.